Below, 15 T cell receptor beta chains from the same sample are listed, as sequenced in a study of PD-1 blockade in mismatch repair-deficient tumors. Profiling relied on immunoSEQ multiplex PCR, and the TCRdb table lists in-frame clones only, not all of them. The sample contains 90,000 to 120,000 clones, 70% to 85% of which appear only once. Sequenced here: peripheral blood, sampled 36 weeks after starting pembrolizumab. The receptors derive from an adult with mismatch repair-deficient cancer.

CDR3 protein: CASRGLDNSGNTIYF. The DNA for the CDR3 is TGTGCCAGCAGAGGCCTTGACAACTCTGGAAACACCATATATTTT. The rearrangement links TRBV6-1 to TRBJ1-3; D ambiguous. The CDR3 has 15 amino acids. CDR1 is MNHNS, CDR2 SASEGT, per germline. V was clipped by 6 bases and J by 0 bases, with 12 bases between them.

In its sample, this clone was seen a few times. CDR3 amino acids: CASSADGREQYF. The CDR3 nucleotides are TGTGCCAGCAGCGCCGACGGGCGCGAGCAGTACTTC. The V and J genes are TRBV5-4 and TRBJ2-7; D gene uncertain. V was clipped by 4 bases and J by 6 bases, with 11 bases between them. The CDR3 has 12 residues. Germline CDR1 and CDR2: SGHNT and YYREEE (reference sequence).

The chain combines TRBV7-9 with TRBJ2-7, with TRBD1 as a possible D gene (6 bases). The CDR3 contains 15 residues. Trimming shortened V by 1 base and J by 2 bases, and 12 bases separated the two germline ends. Germline V gene data show CDR1 as SEHNR and CDR2 as FQNEAQ (reference sequence). CDR3 DNA sequence: TGTGCCAGCAGCTTAGGGGCAGGGGATACCTACGAGCAGTACTTC. It specifies CASSLGAGDTYEQYF.

The chain employs TRBV5-6 and TRBJ1-6; TRBD1 aligns across 8 bases. The CDR3 is 16 amino acids. J gave up 9 bases and V 1 base, and 9 bases lay outside the gene matches. Germline CDR1 is SGHDT and CDR2 is YYEEEE. The CDR3 protein is CASSLLGQGGSSPLHF. The DNA for the CDR3 is TGTGCCAGCAGCTTGCTTGGACAGGGTGGTAGTTCACCCCTCCACTTT.

The gene calls are TRBV5-1 and TRBJ1-4; D is possibly TRBD1 (5 bases). Looked up from germline, CDR1 is SGHRS and CDR2 is YFSETQ. This CDR3 contains 14 residues. The V gene lost 0 bases and the J gene lost 6 bases, with 9 bases spanning the gap. The DNA of the CDR3 is TGCGCCAGCAGCTTGGAGGGGACGGATGAAAAACTGTTTTTT. It yields the protein CASSLEGTDEKLFF.

The chain recombines TRBV14 with TRBJ2-1, with 7 bases identical to TRBD2. This CDR3 comprises 16 residues. The germline V gene encodes CDR1 SGHDN and CDR2 FVKESK. The V and J ends lost 0 bases and 6 bases, in that order; junction bases with no gene match: 8. The CDR3 sequence is CASSQEGGAAANEQFF. CDR3 nucleotide sequence: TGTGCCAGCAGCCAAGAGGGAGGGGCGGCCGCCAATGAGCAGTTCTTC.

A few counts support this clone. V usage is TRBV5-6 and J usage is TRBJ2-5; TRBD2 matches at 9 bases. Germline V gene data show CDR1 as SGHDT and CDR2 as YYEEEE. The V gene end was trimmed by 8 bases and the J gene end by 2 bases; junction bases not matched to a gene: 4. The CDR3 is made up of 13 amino acids. The CDR3 here is CASSGSWQETQYF. The CDR3, as DNA: TGTGCCAGTAGCGGGAGTTGGCAAGAGACCCAGTACTTC.

The rearrangement joins TRBV9 to TRBJ1-2; D call uncertain. V gave up 3 bases and J gave up 2 bases, with 20 bases separating them. The CDR3 consists of 17 residues. Germline-derived CDR1 and CDR2 are SGDLS and YYNGEE. CDR3 loop: CASSALSDGRENYGYTF. The CDR3 DNA is TGTGCCAGCAGCGCGCTGTCGGACGGACGGGAAAACTATGGCTACACCTTC.

The genes are TRBV7-8 and TRBJ2-7; tentatively, D is TRBD1 (5 bases). Germline CDR1 SGHVS, CDR2 FQNEAQ. Between the trimmed V and J ends, which lost 5 bases and 4 bases, there was a span of 18 bases. The length of the CDR3 is 15 residues. CDR3 DNA sequence: TGTGCCAGCAGCCCTTCGACAGTCACTGGGTACGAGCAGTACTTC. Protein sequence: CASSPSTVTGYEQYF.

The chain is built from TRBV2 and TRBJ2-7; 7 nucleotides align to TRBD2. Unmatched junction bases numbered 9, after V lost 3 bases and J lost 4 bases. The CDR3 sequence is 15 residues long. The germline V gene has CDR1 SNHLY and CDR2 FYNNEI. CDR3 sequence reads: CASSDWGTNPYEQYF. The CDR3 DNA follows: TGTGCCAGCAGTGATTGGGGGACTAACCCTTACGAGCAGTACTTC. Together with reference TRBV2 and TRBJ2-7, the CDR3 gives the full variable domain: EPEVTQTPSHQVTQMGQEVILRCVPISNHLYFYWYRQILGQKVEFLVSFYNNEISEKSEIFDDQFSVERPDGSNFTLKIRSTKLEDSAMYFCASSDWGTNPYEQYFGPGTRLTVT.

V and J are TRBV19 and TRBJ2-1; D is unresolved. CDR1 LNHDA and CDR2 SQIVND come from the germline V gene (reference sequence). This CDR3 has 14 residues. V was shortened by 6 bases and J by 2 bases, with 11 bases between the two germline ends. The CDR3 protein is CASRQTGAYNEQFF. In DNA, the CDR3 is TGTGCCAGTAGACAGACGGGTGCCTACAATGAGCAGTTCTTC.

V and J are TRBV7-9 and TRBJ2-2; 7 bases align to TRBD1. This CDR3 contains 14 residues. Per germline, CDR1 SEHNR and CDR2 FQNEAQ (reference sequence). V shed 6 bases, J shed 0 bases, and the junction held 1 base outside the gene matches. The CDR3 DNA reads TGTGCCAGCAGAGGGGGCGCGAACACCGGGGAGCTGTTTTTT. Protein: CASRGGANTGELFF.

The J gene is TRBJ2-7, the V gene TRBV20-1, with D perhaps being TRBD1 or TRBD2 (5 bases each). Germline V gene sequence: CDR1 DFQATT, CDR2 SNEGSKA (reference sequence). The CDR3 consists of 10 residues. The V and J ends lost 3 bases and 8 bases respectively, with 8 bases between them. CDR3 region: CSASWGKQYF. The CDR3 region has the DNA TGCAGTGCTAGTTGGGGGAAGCAGTACTTC.

The V gene is TRBV2, the J gene TRBJ2-3; 9 positions match TRBD1. J was trimmed by 4 bases and V by 6 bases; bases with no gene match: 8. Germline CDR1 is SNHLY and CDR2 is FYNNEI. This CDR3 comprises 15 residues. DNA for the CDR3: TGTGCCAGCAGCCCGGGACAGGGTAACGCAGATACGCAGTATTTT. This encodes CASSPGQGNADTQYF.

This clone was counted only a few times. V usage is TRBV14 and J usage is TRBJ1-2; D gene unclear. Trimming took 1 base from V and 4 from J, leaving 10 bases between them. The CDR3 is 14 amino acids. CDR1 is SGHDN and CDR2 is FVKESK in the germline V gene. The CDR3 region is CASSQVTATYGYTF. DNA for the CDR3: TGTGCCAGCAGCCAAGTTACAGCAACCTATGGCTACACCTTC.